This T cell receptor (beta chain) derives from a study of graft-versus-host responses after intestinal transplantation. Study in general: Multivisceral, liver-intestinal, or isolated intestinal transplants were given to recipients. For two to four years after anti-thymocyte globulin induction, all recipients took tacrolimus and steroids.

The CDR3 length is 18 residues. Germline loops: CDR1 SQVTM, CDR2 ANQGSEA. V lost 6 bases and J lost 0; bases outside the gene matches: 13. The protocol was immunoSEQ multiplex PCR, while the TCRdb copy is restricted to in-frame clones and leaves out a portion. This table holds about 50,000 clones, around 90% found once. As concerns this clone: Its antigen is unknown.

The J gene is TRBJ2-1, the V gene TRBV29-1, with TRBD2 matching 11 bases. Sequencing used unstimulated CD4+ T cells sorted from spleen or lymph node cells, obtained before transplant. This TCR derives from a human donor who was the organ donor for an intestinal transplant. CDR3 sequence (DNA): TGCAGCGTCGTTGAACTAGCGGGAGATCCCCTCTCCTACAATGAGCAGTTCTTC. Translating it yields CSVVELAGDPLSYNEQFF.